These T cell receptor beta chains were read from a single sample in a study of T cell responses to AZD1222 COVID-19 vaccine. Clones were read by immunoSEQ multiplex PCR, and TCRdb kept only the in-frame ones, dropping some. The table includes under 80,000 clones, about four fifths detected once. The material sequenced was peripheral blood, taken on day 0 of MenACWY control vaccination. These receptors were taken from an adult in good health. Both conserved end residues are part of each CDR3. The D gene is left open where the match is weak. A row's size may be missing; if present it is once, few, many or a size class.

>NA|TRBV12-3/TRBV12-4|NA|TRBJ2-7
TGTGCCAGCAGTCAGAAGCAGGGGCACGAGCAGTACTTC
CASSQKQGHEQYF
>NA|TRBV10-3|TRBD2|TRBJ2-7
TGTGCCATCAGTGACGTAGGGAGAAGCGGGGGGCGCTACGAGCAGTACTTC
CAISDVGRSGGRYEQYF
>once|TRBV7-2|TRBD2|TRBJ2-7
TGTGCCAGCAGCTTATATATGAGCGGGGGATCCCTCCAGCAGTACTTC
CASSLYMSGGSLQQYF
>medium-sized|TRBV5-1|TRBD1|TRBJ2-3
TGCGCCAGCGGGACAGGAAGCACAGATACGCAGTATTTT
CASGTGSTDTQYF
>NA|TRBV11-3|NA|TRBJ1-5
TGTGCCAGCAGCTCCGGACGGATCAATCAGCCCCAGCATTTT
CASSSGRINQPQHF
>NA|TRBV2|NA|TRBJ2-1
TGTGCCAGCAAAAATGGACTGTACAATGAGCAGTTCTTC
CASKNGLYNEQFF
>NA|TRBV7-8|NA|TRBJ1-4
TGTGCCAGCAGCCCCGGCGAAAAACTGTTTTTT
CASSPGEKLFF
>NA|TRBV13|TRBD1|TRBJ1-1
TGTGCCAGCAGCTCCACCCCAGGGACAGGGGCGGAGGCTTTCTTT
CASSSTPGTGAEAFF
>NA|TRBV4-1|NA|TRBJ1-1
TGCGCCAGCAGGACGACTTTTCAGGTGAACACTGAAGCTTTCTTT
CASRTTFQVNTEAFF
>NA|TRBV5-6|TRBD1|TRBJ2-7
TGTGCCAGCATCGACTCCGGGACAGGGGCCTACGAGCAGTACTTC
CASIDSGTGAYEQYF
>few|TRBV27|TRBD1|TRBJ1-5
TGTGCCAGCAGCCCGGGACAGGGTATAGAGAGCAATCAGCCCCAGCATTTT
CASSPGQGIESNQPQHF
>NA|TRBV7-9|NA|TRBJ1-1
TGTGCCAGCAGCTTACTCAGGGGCACTGGAGCTTTCTTT
CASSLLRGTGAFF
>NA|TRBV11-2|NA|TRBJ1-1
TGTGCCAGCAGTTCCTTTACAAGAGGACGTTCTACTGAAGCTTTCTTT
CASSSFTRGRSTEAFF
>NA|TRBV6-1|NA|TRBJ1-6
TGTGCCAGCAGTGAGATGTTCGGTGGTTCACCCCTCCACTTT
CASSEMFGGSPLHF
>NA|TRBV7-9|TRBD1|TRBJ1-2
TGTGCCAGCAGCTTAGACAGGGGTTGGGGCTACACCTTC
CASSLDRGWGYTF
>NA|TRBV19|NA|TRBJ1-3
TGTGCCAGTAGTATTAACAGTTTATCTGGAAACACCATATATTTT
CASSINSLSGNTIYF
>NA|TRBV28|NA|TRBJ2-7
TGTGCCAGCAGAGTCCCGGGACAGGGGCTAGCGGGAAGGGGAGGCGAGCAGTACTTC
CASRVPGQGLAGRGGEQYF
>NA|TRBV28|NA|TRBJ1-1
TGTGCCAGCATCGGGACCTTTCCGAACACTGAAGCTTTCTTT
CASIGTFPNTEAFF
>once|TRBV18|NA|TRBJ1-2
TGTGCCAGCTCACCACCGGGAGAGGGTGGCTATGGCTACACCTTC
CASSPPGEGGYGYTF
>NA|TRBV4-2|NA|TRBJ2-7
TGTGCCAGCAGCCAAGCCCCCGGCCAGTCCTACGAGCAGTACTTC
CASSQAPGQSYEQYF
>NA|TRBV7-9|NA|TRBJ1-1
TGTGCCAGCAGCCGTCAGGGCCAGGGGACTGAAGCTTTCTTT
CASSRQGQGTEAFF
>NA|TRBV7-2|NA|TRBJ1-1
TGTGCCAGCAGCTTAGCCGGGTACACTGAAGCTTTCTTT
CASSLAGYTEAFF
>NA|TRBV5-6|NA|TRBJ1-1
TGTGCCAGCAGCTTTACAGGGTTCACTGAAGCTTTCTTT
CASSFTGFTEAFF
>NA|TRBV2|NA|TRBJ2-7
TGTGCCAGCAGTGATGGCTACTGGGCAGGTCGCTCCTACGAGCAGTACTTC
CASSDGYWAGRSYEQYF
>NA|TRBV4-1|TRBD2|TRBJ2-1
TGCGCCAGCAATCCCAGGGAGCAAAATCGAGGGTCTGCTAGCGGGAGAGGCGATGAGCAGTTCTTC
CASNPREQNRGSASGRGDEQFF
>NA|TRBV7-2|NA|TRBJ1-4
TGTGCCAGCAGCTTAACTGGGGGCACTAATGAAAAACTGTTTTTT
CASSLTGGTNEKLFF
>NA|TRBV4-2|NA|TRBJ2-7
TGTGCCAGCAGCCAAGAGCCAGGGGCCTACGAGCAGTACTTC
CASSQEPGAYEQYF
>few|TRBV24-1|TRBD1|TRBJ2-5
TGTGCCACCAGTGACGGACAGGGGGCCCGAGAGACCCAGTACTTC
CATSDGQGARETQYF
>NA|TRBV5-1|TRBD2|TRBJ2-1
TGCGCCAGCAGCTTGGTTGCTAGCGGTTCATACAATGAGCAGTTCTTC
CASSLVASGSYNEQFF
>NA|TRBV27|NA|TRBJ2-1
TGTGCCAGCAGTCCCCGAGCGACCGTCCATGGCGATGAGCAGTTCTTC
CASSPRATVHGDEQFF
>NA|TRBV6-5|NA|TRBJ1-5
TGTGCCAGCAGCTTCAGCGCGGGACAGCCCCAGCATTTT
CASSFSAGQPQHF
>NA|TRBV7-9|TRBD1|TRBJ1-1
TGTGCCAGCAGCTTAGCTCAGGGGGGAGCTTTCTTT
CASSLAQGGAFF
>many|TRBV4-3|NA|TRBJ1-3
TGCGCCAGCAGCCAAGATGTGGCGGGAGGTGGAAACACCATATATTTT
CASSQDVAGGGNTIYF
>NA|TRBV5-1|NA|TRBJ1-1
TGCGCCAGCAGCTTACAGCAGGGAGGAAACACTGAAGCTTTCTTT
CASSLQQGGNTEAFF
>NA|TRBV29-1|NA|TRBJ1-1
TGCAGCGTTGAAAGACAGCTTGAAGCTTTCTTT
CSVERQLEAFF
>NA|TRBV11-2|NA|TRBJ1-1
TGTGCCAGCAGCTTAAATAATGAAGCTTTCTTT
CASSLNNEAFF
>NA|TRBV5-1|NA|TRBJ2-2
TGCGCCAGCAGCTTCAGGGGAAACACCGGGGAGCTGTTTTTT
CASSFRGNTGELFF
>NA|TRBV11-1|NA|TRBJ2-1
TGTGCCAGCAGCCCACAACAGGGTTCCTGGGACAATGAGCAGTTCTTC
CASSPQQGSWDNEQFF
>NA|TRBV7-9|TRBD1|TRBJ2-1
TGTGCCAGCAGCCCCGGGACAGGGAGCAATGAGCAGTTCTTC
CASSPGTGSNEQFF
>once|TRBV30|TRBD1|TRBJ2-7
TGTGCCTGGAGTGCTCAGGGGGCTTGGGAGCAGTACTTC
CAWSAQGAWEQYF
>NA|TRBV28|NA|TRBJ1-3
TGTGCCAGCAGTCCCCGTTCTATCGGCCTTCTGCAAGGGAAATCTGGAAACACCATATATTTT
CASSPRSIGLLQGKSGNTIYF